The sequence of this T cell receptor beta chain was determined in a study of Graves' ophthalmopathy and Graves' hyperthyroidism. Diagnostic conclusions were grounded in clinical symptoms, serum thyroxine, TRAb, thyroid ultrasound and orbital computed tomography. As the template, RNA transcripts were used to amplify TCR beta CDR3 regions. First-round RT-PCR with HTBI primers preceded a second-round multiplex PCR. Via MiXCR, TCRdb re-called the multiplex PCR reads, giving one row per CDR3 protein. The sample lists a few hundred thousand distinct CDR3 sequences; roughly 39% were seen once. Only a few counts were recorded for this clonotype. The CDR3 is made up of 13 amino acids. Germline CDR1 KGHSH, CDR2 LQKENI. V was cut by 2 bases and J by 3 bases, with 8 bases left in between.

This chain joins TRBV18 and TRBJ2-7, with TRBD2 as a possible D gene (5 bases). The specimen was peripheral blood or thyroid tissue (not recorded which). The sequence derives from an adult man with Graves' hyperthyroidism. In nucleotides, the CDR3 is TGTGCCAGCTCACCAACCCGGGACTACGAGCAGTACTTC. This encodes CASSPTRDYEQYF.